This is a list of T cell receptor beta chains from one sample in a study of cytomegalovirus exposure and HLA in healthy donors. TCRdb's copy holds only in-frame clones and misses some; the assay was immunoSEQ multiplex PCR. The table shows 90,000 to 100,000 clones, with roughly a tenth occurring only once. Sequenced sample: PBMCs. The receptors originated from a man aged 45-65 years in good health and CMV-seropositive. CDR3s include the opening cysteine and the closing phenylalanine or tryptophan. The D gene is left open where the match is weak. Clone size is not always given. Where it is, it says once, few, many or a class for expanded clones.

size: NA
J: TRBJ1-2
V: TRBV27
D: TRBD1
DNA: TGTGCCAGCAGTATCGGGACAGGGACTGACTATGGCTACACCTTC
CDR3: CASSIGTGTDYGYTF

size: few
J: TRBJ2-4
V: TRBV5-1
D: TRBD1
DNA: TGCGCCAGCAGCCTGACAGGGGAAAACATTCAGTACTTC
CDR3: CASSLTGENIQYF

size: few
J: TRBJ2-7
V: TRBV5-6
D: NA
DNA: TGTGCCAGCAGCTTGACAGGACAGAAAGAGCAGTACTTC
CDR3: CASSLTGQKEQYF

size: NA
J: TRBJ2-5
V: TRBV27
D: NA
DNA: TGTGCCAGCACCCTGACAGGGACTGAACCCGGAGAGACCCAGTACTTC
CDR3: CASTLTGTEPGETQYF

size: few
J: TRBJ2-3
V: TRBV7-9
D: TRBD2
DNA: TGTGCCAGCAGCTTAATGGCGGGAGGGACAGATACGCAGTATTTT
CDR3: CASSLMAGGTDTQYF

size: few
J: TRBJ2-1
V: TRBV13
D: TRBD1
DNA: TGTGCCAGCAGCTTTTGGGACAGGGGACGCGATGAGCAGTTCTTC
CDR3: CASSFWDRGRDEQFF

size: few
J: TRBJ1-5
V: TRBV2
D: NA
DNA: TGTGCCAGCAGTGAAGGCAGGTCCTCCCAGCCCCAGCATTTT
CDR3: CASSEGRSSQPQHF

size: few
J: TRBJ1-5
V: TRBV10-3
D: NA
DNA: TGTGCCATCAGCGGCGGGGGTGGGGGCAATCAGCCCCAGCATTTT
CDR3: CAISGGGGGNQPQHF

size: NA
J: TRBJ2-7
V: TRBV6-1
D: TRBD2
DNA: TGTGCCAGCAGAATCGGGGGGAGTAACTACGAGCAGTACTTC
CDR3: CASRIGGSNYEQYF

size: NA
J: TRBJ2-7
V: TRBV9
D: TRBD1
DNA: TGTGCCAGCAGCGCAGGGACAGGGGACTACGAGCAGTACTTC
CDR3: CASSAGTGDYEQYF

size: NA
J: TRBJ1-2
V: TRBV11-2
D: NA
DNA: TGTGCCAGCAGCTTAGATCTGGGCGGGGGCTACACCTTC
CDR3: CASSLDLGGGYTF

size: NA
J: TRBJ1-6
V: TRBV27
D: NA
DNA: TGTGCCAGCAGTTCGAAACAGGGCTATAATTCACCCCTCCACTTT
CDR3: CASSSKQGYNSPLHF

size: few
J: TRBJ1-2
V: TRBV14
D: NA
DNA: TGTGCCAGCAGCCAGGTTCAGAACTATGGCTACACCTTC
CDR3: CASSQVQNYGYTF

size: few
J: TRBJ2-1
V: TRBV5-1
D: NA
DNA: TGCGCCAGCAGCTTGGCCGGCAGCGGGCCTTACAATGAGCAGTTCTTC
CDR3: CASSLAGSGPYNEQFF

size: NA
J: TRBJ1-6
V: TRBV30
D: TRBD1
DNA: TGTGCCTGGAATACGGGGACAGTTCCTAATTCACCCCTCCACTTT
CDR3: CAWNTGTVPNSPLHF

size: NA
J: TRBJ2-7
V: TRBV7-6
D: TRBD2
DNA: TGTGCCAGCAGCTTAGCGGGCGGGAGGACCGACGAGCAGTACTTC
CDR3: CASSLAGGRTDEQYF

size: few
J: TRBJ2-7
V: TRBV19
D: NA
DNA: TGTGCCAGTAGTAGTCCACTAAGTGCTACCTACGAGCAGTACTTC
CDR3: CASSSPLSATYEQYF

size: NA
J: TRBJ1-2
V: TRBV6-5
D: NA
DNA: TGTGCCAGCAGTTACGGGGGCGCCTATGGCTACACCTTC
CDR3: CASSYGGAYGYTF

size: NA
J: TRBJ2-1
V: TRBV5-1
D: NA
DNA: TGCGCCAGCAGCTTGCCCCTGTCCTACAATGAGCAGTTCTTC
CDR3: CASSLPLSYNEQFF

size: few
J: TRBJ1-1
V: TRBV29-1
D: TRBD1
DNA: TGCAGCGTTGAAGGGGACAGGGACACTGAAGCTTTCTTT
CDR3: CSVEGDRDTEAFF

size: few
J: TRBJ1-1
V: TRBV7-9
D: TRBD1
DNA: TGTGCCAGCAGCCCGGGACAGGGGAGGATTAACACTGAAGCTTTCTTT
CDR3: CASSPGQGRINTEAFF

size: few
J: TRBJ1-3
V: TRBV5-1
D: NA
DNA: TGCGCCAGCAGCTTGGCCGTTTTAGGGGCTGGAAACACCATATATTTT
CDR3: CASSLAVLGAGNTIYF

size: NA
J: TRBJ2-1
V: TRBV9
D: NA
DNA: TGTGCCAGCAGCGTAGCTTCTGGTCCGGGTGAGCAGTTCTTC
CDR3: CASSVASGPGEQFF

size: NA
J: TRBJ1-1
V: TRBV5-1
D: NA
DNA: TGCGCCAGCAGCCCGAGTTCGGGGGTCACTGAAGCTTTCTTT
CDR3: CASSPSSGVTEAFF

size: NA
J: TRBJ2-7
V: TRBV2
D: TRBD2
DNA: TGTGCCAGCAGTGAAGAAGGACTAGCGGGAGGGGACGAGCAGTACTTC
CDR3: CASSEEGLAGGDEQYF

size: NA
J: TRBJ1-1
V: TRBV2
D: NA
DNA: TGTGCCTCTCGGTTAGGGGGGGCCAACACTGAAGCTTTCTTT
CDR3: CASRLGGANTEAFF

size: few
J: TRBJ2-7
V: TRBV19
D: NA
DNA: TGTGCCAGTAGTATAGAACTCTCCTACGAGCAGTACTTC
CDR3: CASSIELSYEQYF

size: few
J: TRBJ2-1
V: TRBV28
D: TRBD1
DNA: TGTGCCAGCAGTCCTAGGACAGGCTCCTACAATGAGCAGTTCTTC
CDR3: CASSPRTGSYNEQFF

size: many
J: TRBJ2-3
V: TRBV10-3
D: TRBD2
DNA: TGTGCCATCAGGGGAGCGGGAGGAGTCGCAGATACGCAGTATTTT
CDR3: CAIRGAGGVADTQYF

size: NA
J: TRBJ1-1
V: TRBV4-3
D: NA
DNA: TGCGCCAGCAGCCAAGACTACGGGAATATGAACACTGAAGCTTTCTTT
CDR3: CASSQDYGNMNTEAFF

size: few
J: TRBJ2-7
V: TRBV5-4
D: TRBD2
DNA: TGTGCCAGCAGCTTGCGTAGCGGGAGGACCTACGAGCAGTACTTC
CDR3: CASSLRSGRTYEQYF

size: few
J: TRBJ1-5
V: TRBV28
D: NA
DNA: TGTGCCAGCCACGGTCTCTTTCGGCCCCAGCATTTT
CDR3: CASHGLFRPQHF

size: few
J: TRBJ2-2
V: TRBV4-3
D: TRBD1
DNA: TGCGCCAGCAGCCAGGGGACAGGGGGCATCACCGGGGAGCTGTTTTTT
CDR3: CASSQGTGGITGELFF

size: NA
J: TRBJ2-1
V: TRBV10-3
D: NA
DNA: TGTGCCATCTGGCCAGGGTACGATGAGCAGTTCTTC
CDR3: CAIWPGYDEQFF

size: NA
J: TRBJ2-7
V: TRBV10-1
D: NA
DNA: TGCGCCAGCAGTGAGTCGTCCAGGGGATACGAGCAGTACTTC
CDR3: CASSESSRGYEQYF

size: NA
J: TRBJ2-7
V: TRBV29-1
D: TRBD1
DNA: TGCAGCGTTGGCCGGGACAGGGGCTACGAGCAGTACTTC
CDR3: CSVGRDRGYEQYF

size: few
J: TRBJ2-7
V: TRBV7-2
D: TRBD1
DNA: TGTGCCAGCAGCTTAGGCCCGGACAGGGCCTACGAGCAGTACTTC
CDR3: CASSLGPDRAYEQYF

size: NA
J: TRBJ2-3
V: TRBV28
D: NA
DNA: TGTGCCAGCAGTCCCACAACTAGGTGGGGCACAGATACGCAGTATTTT
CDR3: CASSPTTRWGTDTQYF

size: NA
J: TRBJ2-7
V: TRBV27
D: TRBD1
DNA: TGTGCCAGCAGCCCCAGACAGGGGTCCTACGAGCAGTACTTC
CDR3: CASSPRQGSYEQYF

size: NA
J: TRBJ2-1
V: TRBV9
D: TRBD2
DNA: TGTGCCAGCAACTCGGGACTAGCGACCAATGAGCAGTTCTTC
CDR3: CASNSGLATNEQFF

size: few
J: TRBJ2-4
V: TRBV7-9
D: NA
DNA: TGTGCCAGCAGCTTAGATATGGGGGCAGGACCTACCGCCAAAAACATTCAGTACTTC
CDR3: CASSLDMGAGPTAKNIQYF

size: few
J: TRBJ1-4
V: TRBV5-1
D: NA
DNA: TGCGCCAGCAGCTTGGGGGGCTCTAATGAAAAACTGTTTTTT
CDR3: CASSLGGSNEKLFF

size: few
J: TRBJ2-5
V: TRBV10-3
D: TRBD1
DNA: TGTGCCACTATACCCGGACAGGGTATATTTCAAGAGACCCAGTACTTC
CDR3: CATIPGQGIFQETQYF

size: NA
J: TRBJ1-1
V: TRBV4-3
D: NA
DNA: TGCGCCAGCAGCCCAGGTGCAGGGCTGAACACTGAAGCTTTCTTT
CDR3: CASSPGAGLNTEAFF

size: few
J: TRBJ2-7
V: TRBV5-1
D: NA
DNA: TGCGCCAGCAGCTTGCAGGGGTGGTCCTACGAGCAGTACTTC
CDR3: CASSLQGWSYEQYF

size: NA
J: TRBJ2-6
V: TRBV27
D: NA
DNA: TGTGCCAGCGGATTAACAGGGTTCCGTTCTGGGGCCAACGTCCTGACTTTC
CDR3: CASGLTGFRSGANVLTF

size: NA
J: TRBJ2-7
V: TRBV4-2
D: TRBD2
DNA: TGTGCCAGCAGCCTCGCTCTAGGGACTAGCGCCAACTTC
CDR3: CASSLALGTSANF

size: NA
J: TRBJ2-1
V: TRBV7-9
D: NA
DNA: TGTGCCAGCAGCTTAGGATTGGGAGGGGGAAGGGAGCAGTTCTTC
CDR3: CASSLGLGGGREQFF

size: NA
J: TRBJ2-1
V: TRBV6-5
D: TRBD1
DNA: TGTGCCAGCAGTTACTCCGGGACAGGCGGCTATGAGCAGTTCTTC
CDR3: CASSYSGTGGYEQFF

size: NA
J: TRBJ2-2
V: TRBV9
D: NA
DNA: TGTGCCAGCAGCGTAGTCGGGGGAATCGTCGCCGGGGAGCTGTTTTTT
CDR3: CASSVVGGIVAGELFF

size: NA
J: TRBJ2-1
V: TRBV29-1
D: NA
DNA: TGCAGCGGGGGATACGGGAGCGGAACCTACAATGAGCAGTTCTTC
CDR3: CSGGYGSGTYNEQFF

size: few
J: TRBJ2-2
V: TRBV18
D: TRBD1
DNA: TGTGCCAGCTCACCTTCGACAGGGGGAAACACCGGGGAGCTGTTTTTT
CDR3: CASSPSTGGNTGELFF

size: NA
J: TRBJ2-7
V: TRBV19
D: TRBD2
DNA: TGTGCCAGTAGTGTCTATACGGGAGGCTCCGAGCAGTACTTC
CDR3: CASSVYTGGSEQYF

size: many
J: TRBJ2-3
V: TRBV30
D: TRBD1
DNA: TGTGCCTGGGACAGGGGGCTTTCCACAGATACGCAGTATTTT
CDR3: CAWDRGLSTDTQYF

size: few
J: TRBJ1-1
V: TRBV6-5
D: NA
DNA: TGTGCCAGCAGGGCCCCCCGGGGATCGAACACTGAAGCTTTCTTT
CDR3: CASRAPRGSNTEAFF

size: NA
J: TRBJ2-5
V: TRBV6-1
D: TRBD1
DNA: TGTGCCAGCAGTGAAGCAGGAAGGGGGCTCGAGACCCAGTACTTC
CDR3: CASSEAGRGLETQYF

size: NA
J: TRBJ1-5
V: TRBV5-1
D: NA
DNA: TGCGCCAGCAGCTTGGCTCCAGGCGTGGGCAATCAGCCCCAGCATTTT
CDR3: CASSLAPGVGNQPQHF

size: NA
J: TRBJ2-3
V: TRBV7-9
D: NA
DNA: TGTGCCAGCAGCTTATACGGGGATACGCAGTATTTT
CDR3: CASSLYGDTQYF

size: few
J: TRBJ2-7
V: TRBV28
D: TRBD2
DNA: TGTGCCAGCAGTTCCCGTAGCGGGAGCTCCTACGAGCAGTACTTC
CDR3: CASSSRSGSSYEQYF